These 31 T cell receptor beta chains came from one sample sequenced in a study of immune characterization of retroperitoneal liposarcoma (dated by TCRdb to the late 2010s). Receptor libraries were prepared by PCR. TCRdb records NextSeq 500 as the sequencer. TCRdb passed the public sequencing reads through fastp at Q25 and MiXCR, retaining productive beta sequences. Duplicate CDR3 protein sequences are folded into a single record with the most common DNA and genes. Within this sample are over 8,000 distinct CDR3 sequences, with around 35% of them counted one time only. The ten largest make up approximately 22% of the sample. Sequenced input: tumor tissue. All receptors come from a male donor with retroperitoneal liposarcoma.

This clonotype was picked up a small number of times. The chain links TRBV7-3 to TRBJ2-5; D call uncertain. The J call may not be correct, given that the DNA end is closer to TRBJ2-7. The length of the CDR3 is 13 residues. Germline loops: CDR1 SGHTA, CDR2 FQGTGA. This CDR3 is CASSNSPGNEQYF. The CDR3, as DNA: TGTGCCAGCAGCAACTCCCCGGGCAACGAGCAGTACTTC.

This clonotype was counted at least ten times. V is TRBV7-2 and J is TRBJ2-1, with D possibly TRBD1 on 5 matching bases. Germline lookup yields CDR1 SGHTA and CDR2 FQGNSA. There are 15 residues in the CDR3. V was trimmed by 1 base and J by 0 bases, leaving 7 bases between them. The chain's CDR3 is CASSLDTGSYNEQFF. The CDR3 nucleotides are TGTGCCAGCAGCTTAGACACAGGCTCCTACAATGAGCAGTTCTTC.

This clonotype is labeled as hyperexpanded. The J gene is TRBJ2-1, the V gene TRBV7-6; 7 bases line up with TRBD1. The CDR3 has 13 amino acids. Per the germline V gene, CDR1 is SGHVS and CDR2 is FNYEAQ. J lost 10 bases, V lost 1 base, and 4 bases had no gene match. As DNA, the CDR3 is TGTGCCAGCAGCTTAGGACAGGGTATGGAGCAGTTCTTC. It translates to CASSLGQGMEQFF. Full variable domain (outside the CDR3, taken from reference TRBV7-6 and TRBJ2-1): GAGVSQSPRYKVTKRGQDVALRCDPISGHVSLYWYRQALGQGPEFLTYFNYEAQQDKSGLPNDRFSAERPEGSISTLTIQRTEQRDSAMYRCASSLGQGMEQFFGPGTRLTVL.

This clonotype was observed a few times. This rearrangement joins TRBV6-4 to TRBJ2-1; D may match TRBD1 or TRBD2 (5 bases each). Germline CDR1 MRHNA, CDR2 SNTAGT. This CDR3 spans 15 amino acids. V was trimmed by 4 bases and J by 4 bases, leaving 14 bases between them. The CDR3 loop reads CASSVGLEGYNEQFF. CDR3 DNA sequence: TGTGCCAGCAGTGTCGGGCTAGAGGGGTACAATGAGCAGTTCTTC.

This clonotype has just a few counts. The gene calls are TRBV10-3 and TRBJ2-5, with D maybe TRBD1 (6 bases). CDR1 ENHRY and CDR2 SYGVKD come from the germline V gene. The CDR3 is 15 amino acids. Trimming pared 6 bases from V and 2 bases from J, leaving 16 bases between. The CDR3 DNA reads as TGTGCCATCAGGGCTTATGGACAGCCTCAAGAGACCCAGTACTTC. This codes for CAIRAYGQPQETQYF.

In this sample, this clonotype turned up a few times. The rearrangement joins TRBV6-8 to TRBJ2-3; 11 nucleotides agree with TRBD2. Matching the DNA end better, TRBJ2-7 makes the J call doubtful. Germline lookup yields CDR1 MNHGY and CDR2 SAAAGT. CDR3 length: 14 amino acids. The CDR3 is CATSPLAGANEQYF. DNA for the CDR3: TGTGCCACTTCCCCACTAGCGGGGGCCAATGAGCAGTACTTC.

This clonotype was seen a few times. The gene calls are TRBV6-1 and TRBJ1-1; 7 bases match TRBD1. Germline assignment: CDR1 MNHNS and CDR2 SASEGT. The CDR3 spans 14 residues. With V trimmed by 8 bases and J by 3 bases, 9 bases remained unmatched. The CDR3 region has the DNA TGTGCCAGCGGGGAACAGGGGTTGGACACTGAAGCTTTCTTT. Its translation: CASGEQGLDTEAFF.

The chain employs TRBV10-2 and TRBJ1-1; no firm D call. The ends were cut back, 1 base at V and 6 bases at J, with 9 bases in the middle. Germline V CDR1 and CDR2: WSHSY, SAAADI. The CDR3 has 13 residues. Written as DNA, the CDR3 is TGCGCCAGCAGTGAGTTGGGGTACGCTGAAGCTTTCTTT. Protein product: CASSELGYAEAFF.

V and J are TRBV6-8 and TRBJ2-5, with a weak D call TRBD2 (5 bases). V gave up 0 bases and J gave up 5 bases, with 13 bases separating them. CDR1 and CDR2 from the germline V gene are MNHGY and SAAAGT. The CDR3 extends over 15 amino acids. The CDR3 protein is CASSYSAGVRETQYF. In nucleotides, the CDR3 is TGTGCCAGCAGTTACTCGGCCGGGGTGAGGGAGACCCAGTACTTC.

The gene calls are TRBV12-3 or TRBV12-4 and TRBJ2-3; D is possibly TRBD2 (5 bases). V shed 1 base and J shed 5 bases, with 10 bases lying between them. The CDR3 runs 14 residues. The CDR3 DNA follows: TGTGCCAGCAGTTTAGGAGGGAGTGGAGATACGCAGTATTTT. It specifies CASSLGGSGDTQYF.

This clonotype showed up just a few times. The chain recombines TRBV6-5 with TRBJ2-5, with 12 bases fitting TRBD2. The CDR3 has 16 amino acids. The J segment lost 5 bases and the V segment lost 0 bases, leaving 4 bases of the junction unmatched. Germline values: CDR1 MNHEY, CDR2 SVGAGI. The CDR3 nucleotides are TGTGCCAGCAGTTACTCGCGTACTAGCGGGAGGGAGACCCAGTACTTC. Residues: CASSYSRTSGRETQYF.

The chain carries TRBV27 and TRBJ1-2; weak D call: TRBD1 (6 bases). The CDR3 consists of 13 residues. With 5 bases removed from V and 2 bases from J, the gap between germline ends came to 9 bases. In germline, CDR1 is MNHEY, CDR2 SMNVEV (reference sequence). The CDR3 here is CASSVDRNYGYTF. Written as DNA, the CDR3 is TGTGCCAGCAGTGTCGACAGGAACTATGGCTACACCTTC.

This chain connects TRBV6-1 to TRBJ2-1; TRBD1 agrees at 9 bases. Germline CDR1 MNHNS, CDR2 SASEGT. The CDR3 is made up of 15 amino acids. V lost 4 bases and J lost 5; bases outside the gene matches: 6. The chain's CDR3 is CASSGPGTGHNEQFF. In nucleotides, the CDR3 is TGTGCCAGCAGTGGGCCCGGGACAGGGCACAATGAGCAGTTCTTC.

In this sample, this clonotype turned up once. The V and J genes are TRBV12-3 or TRBV12-4 and TRBJ2-1, with 8 bases lining up with TRBD1. Losses at the gene ends were 4 bases for V and 10 bases for J; bases not matched to a gene: 9. The CDR3 consists of 14 residues. As DNA, the CDR3 is TGTGCCAGCAGTTATGGGACAGGCTCCTACGAGCAGTTCTTC. Amino acids: CASSYGTGSYEQFF.

This clonotype showed up just a few times. V is TRBV27 and J is TRBJ2-3; 10 bases map to TRBD1. The J segment lost 1 base and the V segment lost 3 bases, leaving 7 bases of the junction unmatched. CDR1 is MNHEY and CDR2 is SMNVEV in the germline V gene (reference sequence). The CDR3 consists of 17 residues. CDR3 amino acids: CASSLNSGTGGTDTQYF. The CDR3 region has the DNA TGTGCCAGCAGTTTGAATTCCGGGACAGGGGGCACAGATACGCAGTATTTT.

V usage is TRBV12-3 or TRBV12-4 and J usage is TRBJ1-1, with no clear D. This CDR3 has 14 residues. Between the trimmed V and J ends, which lost 4 bases and 4 bases, there was a span of 13 bases. In DNA form, the CDR3 reads TGTGCCAGCAGTTATCGGGGTTCGAGCACTGAAGCTTTCTTT. Translating it yields CASSYRGSSTEAFF.

This clonotype appeared a few times. The chain employs TRBV6-1 and TRBJ1-2, with 10 bases aligning to TRBD1. This CDR3 contains 16 residues. Germline V gives CDR1 MNHNS, CDR2 SASEGT. Trimming removed 3 bases from V and 3 bases from J; junction bases left unmatched: 7. CDR3 region: CASSDERTGGDYGYTF. The CDR3 DNA sequence: TGTGCCAGCAGTGATGAGAGGACAGGGGGGGACTATGGCTACACCTTC.

Within the sample, this clonotype is medium-sized (0.01 to 0.1%). The chain recombines TRBV7-2 with TRBJ2-5; D is unclear. Germline loops: CDR1 SGHTA, CDR2 FQGNSA. The CDR3 length is 15 residues. The ends were cut back, 5 bases at V and 4 bases at J, with 17 bases in the middle. CDR3 amino acids: CASSGELGVGETQYF. The CDR3 DNA is TGTGCCAGCAGCGGCGAGCTGGGTGTGGGAGAGACCCAGTACTTC.

This clonotype was detected ten times or more. The chain combines TRBV6-1 with TRBJ2-1, with 12 positions matching TRBD2. V was pared by 4 bases and J by 4 bases, with 5 bases of the junction left unmatched. There are 16 residues in the CDR3. Germline V gene data show CDR1 as MNHNS and CDR2 as SASEGT. Here the CDR3 reads CASSGGGLAGYNEQFF. Written as DNA, the CDR3 is TGTGCCAGCAGTGGGGGGGGACTAGCGGGTTACAATGAGCAGTTCTTC.

This clonotype was seen just once. This may be a read error: a much more frequent sequence differs by one nucleotide. J is TRBJ2-1 and V is TRBV6-1, with a possible D match to TRBD2 (6 bases). Germline-derived CDR1 and CDR2 are MNHNS and SASEGT. Trimming stripped 4 bases from V and 13 bases from J, with 17 bases between. The CDR3 length is 13 residues. The CDR3 DNA is TGTGCCAGCAGTGCTCTGGGCGGGGTGACCCAGTTCTTC. Amino acid sequence: CASSALGGVTQFF.

This clonotype was picked up many times. The CDR3 DNA is TGTGCCAGCAGTACACGAAGGTACGAGCAGTACTTC. It yields the protein CASSTRRYEQYF. This chain connects TRBV28 to TRBJ2-5; D gene uncertain. The J call may be wrong; the DNA end is better matched by TRBJ2-7. The germline V gene has CDR1 MDHEN and CDR2 SYDVKM. CDR3 length: 12 amino acids.

The chain recombines TRBV12-3 or TRBV12-4 with TRBJ2-1, with TRBD2 matching 7 bases. The DNA end is more similar to TRBJ2-7, so the J call may be wrong. CDR3 size: 16 residues. For the CDR3, the DNA is TGTGCCAGCAGTTTTATCCTAGCGGCTTCCTACAATGAGCAGTACTTC. Translating it yields CASSFILAASYNEQYF.

The V gene is TRBV7-8, the J gene TRBJ2-5, with 7 bases that match TRBD2. V shed 4 bases, J shed 2 bases, and the junction held 16 bases outside the gene matches. The germline V gene has CDR1 SGHVS and CDR2 FQNEAQ. This CDR3 is built from 18 residues. For the CDR3, the DNA is TGTGCCAGCAGCTCCGGCCGCCGTCAGCGGGGTCCGCAAGAGACCCAGTACTTC. This codes for CASSSGRRQRGPQETQYF.

This clonotype was counted once. This rearrangement joins TRBV7-2 to TRBJ2-1; D is undetermined. The CDR3 totals 11 residues. Germline V gives CDR1 SGHTA, CDR2 FQGNSA. V was trimmed by 5 bases and J by 10 bases, leaving 9 bases between them. The CDR3, as DNA: TGTGCCAGCAGCCGGCTCTGGGAGCAGTTCTTC. Translated, it gives CASSRLWEQFF.

J is TRBJ2-1 and V is TRBV10-1; the D call may be TRBD1 or TRBD2 (5 bases each). The V and J ends lost 0 bases and 2 bases respectively, with 11 bases between them. The germline gives CDR1 WNHNN, CDR2 SYGVQD (reference sequence). The CDR3 length is 16 residues. The CDR3 spells CASSESRGAAYNEQFF. The CDR3 DNA is TGCGCCAGCAGTGAGTCTCGAGGGGCGGCCTACAATGAGCAGTTCTTC.

This clonotype was seen repeatedly, ten times or more. This chain connects TRBV4-3 to TRBJ2-1; 15 bases agree with TRBD2. Germline lookup yields CDR1 LGHNA and CDR2 YSLEER. The CDR3 is made up of 17 amino acids. The V and J ends lost 1 base and 8 bases, in that order; junction bases with no gene match: 6. The CDR3, as DNA: TGCGCCAGCAGCCAAGGGACTAGCGGGAGGGCCTGGGATGAGCAGTTCTTC. Translated: CASSQGTSGRAWDEQFF.

The chain recombines TRBV6-1 with TRBJ2-1; 13 bases are shared with TRBD2. Trimming at V came to 6 bases and at J to 4 bases, leaving 6 bases not matched to a gene. CDR1 and CDR2 (germline): MNHNS, SASEGT. CDR3 length: 16 residues. The chain's CDR3 is CASRLMTSGGYNEQFF. CDR3 in DNA: TGTGCCAGCAGATTGATGACTAGCGGGGGGTACAATGAGCAGTTCTTC.

The genes are TRBV6-1 and TRBJ2-1; TRBD2 aligns across 12 bases. The CDR3 consists of 15 residues. CDR1 and CDR2 from the germline V gene are MNHNS and SASEGT. After removal of 3 bases from V and 13 bases from J, the junction contained 10 bases not matched to a gene. The CDR3 DNA follows: TGTGCCAGCAGTGACCTAGCGGGGGGGCAGGAGACCCAGTTCTTC. Residues: CASSDLAGGQETQFF.

The chain couples TRBV7-2 to TRBJ2-5; maybe TRBD2 (8 bases). The J call could be wrong; TRBJ2-1 is a better fit for the DNA end. The V gene's germline CDR1 is SGHTA and CDR2 FQGNSA. The CDR3 covers 16 residues. The CDR3 loop reads CASSLRMTGGGDEQFF. The CDR3 coding sequence is TGTGCCAGCAGCCTCCGTATGACGGGAGGGGGCGATGAGCAGTTCTTC.

This clonotype counts as medium-sized. The chain employs TRBV6-1 and TRBJ2-6; D unclear. This CDR3 is built from 14 residues. V was shortened by 7 bases and J by 0 bases, with 7 bases between the two germline ends. Looked up from germline, CDR1 is MNHNS and CDR2 is SASEGT. The CDR3: CASKQTSGANVLTF. The CDR3 DNA sequence: TGTGCCAGCAAGCAGACCTCTGGGGCCAACGTCCTGACTTTC.

This clonotype was seen a handful of times. V is TRBV6-1 and J is TRBJ2-1; 8 bases are a match to TRBD2. Losses at the gene ends were 1 base for V and 0 bases for J; bases not matched to a gene: 2. The germline CDR1 and CDR2 sequences are MNHNS and SASEGT. The CDR3 is 16 residues long. Here the CDR3 DNA reads TGTGCCAGCAGTGAAGGGGCGGGAGGCTCCTACAATGAGCAGTTCTTC. Protein sequence: CASSEGAGGSYNEQFF.